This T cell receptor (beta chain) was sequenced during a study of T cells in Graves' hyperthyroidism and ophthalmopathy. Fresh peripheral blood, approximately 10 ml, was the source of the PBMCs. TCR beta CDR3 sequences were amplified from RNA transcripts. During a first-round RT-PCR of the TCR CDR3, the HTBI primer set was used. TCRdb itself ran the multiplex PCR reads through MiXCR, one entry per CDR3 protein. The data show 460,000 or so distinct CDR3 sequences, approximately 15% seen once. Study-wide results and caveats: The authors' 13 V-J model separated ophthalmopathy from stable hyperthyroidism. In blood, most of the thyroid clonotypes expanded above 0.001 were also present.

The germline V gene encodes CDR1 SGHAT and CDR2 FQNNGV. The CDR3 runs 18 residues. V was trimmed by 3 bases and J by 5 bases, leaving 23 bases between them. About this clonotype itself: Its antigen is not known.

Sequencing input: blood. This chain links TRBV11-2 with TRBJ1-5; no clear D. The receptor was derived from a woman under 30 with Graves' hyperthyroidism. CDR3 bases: TGTGCCAGCAGCTTGGAGATGCCAGCCTCCATTATTTATCAGCCCCAGCATTTT. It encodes CASSLEMPASIIYQPQHF. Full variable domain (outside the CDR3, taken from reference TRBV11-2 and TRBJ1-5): EAGVAQSPRYKIIEKRQSVAFWCNPISGHATLYWYQQILGQGPKLLIQFQNNGVVDDSQLPKDRFSAERLKGVDSTLKIQPAKLEDSAVYLCASSLEMPASIIYQPQHFGDGTRLSIL.